The rows below give T cell receptor beta chains drawn from one sample of a study of long-term antiretroviral therapy in people with HIV. This table comes from immunoSEQ multiplex PCR, and its TCRdb copy is limited to in-frame clones, with some not included. The table has fewer than 35,000 clones, around 82% seen once. The sample in question was unsorted PBMCs, obtained 3 years after starting antiretroviral therapy. The receptors shown here come from a man in his forties or fifties with HIV. CDR3s include the opening cysteine and the closing phenylalanine or tryptophan. The D gene is left open where the match is weak. Clone size is given for some rows only: seen once, a few or many times, or a class if the clone is expanded.

TRBV4-2	.	TRBJ2-3	once	CASSQEGDTQYF	TGTGCCAGCAGCCAAGAGGGAGATACGCAGTATTTT
TRBV7-9	.	TRBJ2-1	.	CASSLMAAGTYNEQFF	TGTGCCAGCAGCTTAATGGCGGCGGGTACCTACAATGAGCAGTTCTTC
TRBV7-8	TRBD1	TRBJ1-3	.	CASSSTGDSGNTIYF	TGTGCCAGCAGCTCGACAGGGGACTCTGGAAACACCATATATTTT
TRBV19	TRBD1	TRBJ1-5	.	CASSIATGGDSNQPQHF	TGTGCCAGTAGTATCGCCACAGGGGGCGACAGCAATCAGCCCCAGCATTTT
TRBV25-1	.	TRBJ2-2	.	CASRGTGILAGELFF	TGTGCCAGTAGGGGAACCGGGATACTAGCCGGGGAGCTGTTTTTT
TRBV9	.	TRBJ2-1	.	CASSSRDLIGNEQFF	TGTGCCAGCAGCTCCCGGGACCTGATAGGCAATGAGCAGTTCTTC
TRBV6-5	.	TRBJ2-3	.	CASSYSMGMETDTQYF	TGTGCCAGCAGTTACTCGATGGGTATGGAGACAGATACGCAGTATTTT
TRBV7-9	.	TRBJ2-7	.	CASSPPAREQYF	TGTGCCAGCAGCCCCCCGGCGCGCGAGCAGTACTTC
TRBV6-5	.	TRBJ1-3	.	CASSYSAASGNTIYF	TGTGCCAGCAGTTACTCGGCGGCCTCTGGAAACACCATATATTTT
TRBV9	.	TRBJ1-1	.	CASSLRLNTEAFF	TGTGCCAGCAGCTTGCGGTTGAACACTGAAGCTTTCTTT
TRBV29-1	TRBD1	TRBJ1-1	.	CSTKTGGGEAFF	TGCAGCACGAAGACAGGGGGCGGTGAAGCTTTCTTT
TRBV28	.	TRBJ2-7	.	CASSLAGEAYEQYF	TGTGCCAGCAGTTTAGCTGGGGAGGCCTACGAGCAGTACTTC
TRBV13	.	TRBJ1-1	.	CASSLGKGSHTEAFF	TGTGCCAGCAGCTTAGGCAAGGGTTCCCACACTGAAGCTTTCTTT
TRBV7-9	TRBD1	TRBJ2-1	.	CASSRDREAEQFF	TGTGCCAGCAGCCGGGACAGGGAGGCTGAGCAGTTCTTC
TRBV4-1	.	TRBJ1-3	.	CASSQDIGDGNTIYF	TGCGCCAGCAGCCAAGATATTGGGGATGGAAACACCATATATTTT
TRBV9	TRBD1	TRBJ2-7	.	CASSAGTVSYEQYF	TGTGCCAGCAGCGCCGGGACAGTCTCCTACGAGCAGTACTTC